The next 19 T cell receptor beta chains were all read from a single sample in a study of blood T cell repertoires in COVID-19. TCRdb's copy holds only in-frame clones and misses some; the assay was immunoSEQ multiplex PCR. The sample lists around 300,000 clones, approximately 82% occurring once. The sequenced material came from peripheral blood. The receptors originated from a man aged 25 to 40 with active or convalescent COVID-19.

V usage is TRBV7-3 and J usage is TRBJ1-1, with 7 bases fitting TRBD1. Germline V gene sequence: CDR1 SGHTA, CDR2 FQGTGA. J gave up 1 base and V 5 bases, and 4 bases lay outside the gene matches. The CDR3 runs to 14 residues. CDR3 sequence (DNA): TGTGCCAGCAGCCCAGGGGGTCCGAACACTGAAGCTTTCTTT. Translation gives CASSPGGPNTEAFF.

This chain links TRBV7-3 with TRBJ1-1, with D uncertain. Germline V gives CDR1 SGHTA, CDR2 FQGTGA. The CDR3 is 14 residues long. With 0 bases removed from V and 4 bases from J, the gap between germline ends came to 9 bases. CDR3 sequence: CASSLTEGSTEAFF. As DNA, the CDR3 is TGTGCCAGCAGCTTAACTGAGGGATCCACTGAAGCTTTCTTT.

The gene calls are TRBV7-2 and TRBJ2-3; TRBD2 matches 10 bases. The junction had 21 bases not matched to a gene; V was cut back by 0 bases and J by 3 bases. Germline V gives CDR1 SGHTA, CDR2 FQGNSA. The CDR3 consists of 22 residues. In nucleotides, the CDR3 is TGTGCCAGCAGCTTAGCTCCACCGACTTTTAGCGGGAGGTATACCCCTACAGATACGCAGTATTTT. Its protein is CASSLAPPTFSGRYTPTDTQYF.

The rearrangement joins TRBV2 to TRBJ2-7; 11 bases align to TRBD2. Germline CDR1 reads SNHLY; CDR2 reads FYNNEI. The CDR3 totals 14 residues. The trim removed 4 bases at V and 2 bases at J, leaving 1 base unmatched. CDR3 residues: CASSGGLAAYEQYF. CDR3 sequence (DNA): TGTGCCAGCAGTGGGGGACTAGCGGCCTACGAGCAGTACTTC.

J is TRBJ2-7 and V is TRBV6-5; a possible D gene is TRBD2 (6 bases). The CDR3 totals 14 residues. The V and J ends lost 4 bases and 7 bases respectively, with 17 bases between them. Germline CDR1 is MNHEY and CDR2 is SVGAGI. The CDR3 DNA sequence: TGTGCCAGCAGTTCTGGAAATGTGGGGAGGGAGCAGTACTTC. Protein sequence: CASSSGNVGREQYF.

The chain links TRBV6-5 to TRBJ2-2; D perhaps matches TRBD1 (5 bases). The germline V and J ends were trimmed by 11 bases and 1 base, with 11 bases remaining between them. CDR1 and CDR2 from the germline V gene are MNHEY and SVGAGI. The CDR3 spans 13 residues. The CDR3 reads CASGRENTGELFF. The CDR3 DNA follows: TGTGCCTCAGGCAGGGAGAACACCGGGGAGCTGTTTTTT.

The rearrangement uses TRBV20-1 and TRBJ2-7; TRBD1 is a possible D gene (6 bases). Trimming stripped 5 bases from V and 2 bases from J, with 7 bases between. The CDR3 consists of 11 residues. Germline V gene sequence: CDR1 DFQATT, CDR2 SNEGSKA (reference sequence). The CDR3 loop reads CSAGGTYEQYF. The CDR3 coding sequence is TGCAGTGCTGGGGGCACCTACGAGCAGTACTTC.

The gene calls are TRBV7-2 and TRBJ1-2; 7 bases are a match to TRBD1. The CDR3 length is 13 residues. Germline V gene sequence: CDR1 SGHTA, CDR2 FQGNSA. V was pared by 5 bases and J by 7 bases, with 7 bases of the junction left unmatched. The CDR3 loop reads CASSLDRASGYTF. The CDR3 DNA is TGTGCCAGCAGCCTAGACAGGGCCTCTGGCTACACCTTC.

The chain carries TRBV15 and TRBJ2-2; 9 nucleotides agree with TRBD1. Germline V gene lookup returns CDR1 LNHNV and CDR2 YYDKDF (reference sequence). The CDR3 runs 18 residues. V trimming: 0 bases; J trimming: 1 base; junction bases outside the gene matches: 6. For the CDR3, the DNA is TGTGCCACCAGCAGAGATCCCATGGGACAGGGGAACACCGGGGAGCTGTTTTTT. Protein: CATSRDPMGQGNTGELFF.

The chain links TRBV9 to TRBJ2-3; D might be TRBD1 (5 bases). Trimming pared 4 bases from V and 3 bases from J, leaving 9 bases between. CDR3 length: 13 residues. Per germline, CDR1 SGDLS and CDR2 YYNGEE. In nucleotides, the CDR3 is TGTGCCAGCAGCACCCGACAGACAGATACGCAGTATTTT. Its translation: CASSTRQTDTQYF.

J is TRBJ1-6 and V is TRBV5-1; 11 bases align to TRBD1. With V trimmed by 3 bases and J by 8 bases, 7 bases remained unmatched. Germline V lookup: CDR1 SGHRS, CDR2 YFSETQ. The CDR3 is made up of 16 amino acids. The CDR3: CASSSRTGGGDSPLHF. Here the CDR3 DNA reads TGCGCCAGCAGCTCACGGACAGGGGGCGGTGATTCACCCCTCCACTTT.

This clone has a handful of counts. The chain couples TRBV7-3 to TRBJ1-2; D is perhaps TRBD1 (5 bases). Per the germline V gene, CDR1 is SGHTA and CDR2 is FQGTGA. CDR3 length: 15 amino acids. The V and J ends lost 5 bases and 4 bases respectively, with 17 bases between them. The CDR3 coding sequence is TGTGCCAGCAGCACCAACCCAGGGTGGGCCTATGGCTACACCTTC. Translating it yields CASSTNPGWAYGYTF.

Of note for this clone: At one end, the junction sequence differs from germline, possibly due to a read error. This sequence joins TRBV7-8 and TRBJ1-1; D not certain. Germline CDR1 and CDR2: SGHVS and FQNEAQ. The CDR3 contains 13 residues. The CDR3 here is CASTLNRNTEAFF. The DNA of the CDR3 is TGTGCCAGCACCTTAAACAGGAACACTGAAGCTTTCTTT.

This clone was detected only a few times. This chain joins TRBV3-1 (or the pseudogene TRBV3-2) and TRBJ2-2, with TRBD2 as a possible D gene (5 bases). CDR1 and CDR2 from the germline V gene are LGHDT and YNNKEL (reference sequence). The CDR3 totals 13 residues. With 4 bases removed from V and 4 bases from J, the gap between germline ends came to 7 bases. The CDR3 DNA reads as TGTGCCAGCAGCCCGCGGGTCACCGGGGAGCTGTTTTTT. Its translation is CASSPRVTGELFF.

V gene TRBV19 combines with J gene TRBJ1-3; perhaps TRBD1 as D (6 bases). The V and J ends lost 5 bases and 4 bases respectively, with 9 bases between them. CDR3 length equals 13 residues. In germline, CDR1 is LNHDA, CDR2 SQIVND (reference sequence). The CDR3 region is CASSLTGGNTIYF. Here the CDR3 DNA reads TGTGCCAGTAGTTTAACAGGGGGAAACACCATATATTTT.

This chain connects TRBV19 to TRBJ2-3, with TRBD2 identical over 11 bases. This CDR3 spans 15 amino acids. Germline V gene lookup returns CDR1 LNHDA and CDR2 SQIVND (reference sequence). J was trimmed by 2 bases and V by 5 bases; bases with no gene match: 3. For the CDR3, the DNA is TGTGCCAGTAGTCTTAGCGGGAGGGCCACAGATACGCAGTATTTT. Protein: CASSLSGRATDTQYF. Filled out from reference TRBV19 and TRBJ2-3, the complete variable domain reads DGGITQSPKYLFRKEGQNVTLSCEQNLNHDAMYWYRQDPGQGLRLIYYSQIVNDFQKGDIAEGYSVSREKKESFPLTVTSAQKNPTAFYLCASSLSGRATDTQYFGPGTRLTVL.

This clone was counted many times. The chain joins TRBV30 to TRBJ1-6, with D hard to call. The length of the CDR3 is 15 residues. V lost 8 bases, J lost 6 bases, and 20 bases lay in between. Germline loops: CDR1 GTSNPN, CDR2 SVGIG (reference sequence). This CDR3 reads CAAPADEILNSPLHF. CDR3 bases: TGTGCCGCCCCCGCGGATGAAATCCTTAATTCACCCCTCCACTTT.

About this clone itself: The sample holds other DNA sequences that translate to the same CDR3. V gene TRBV11-2 combines with J gene TRBJ1-1; D gene uncertain. V was clipped by 0 bases and J by 2 bases, with 4 bases between them. The CDR3 extends over 13 amino acids. Per the germline V gene, CDR1 is SGHAT and CDR2 is FQNNGV. CDR3 sequence: CASSLDRNTEAFF. CDR3 coding DNA: TGTGCCAGCAGCTTAGACAGAAACACTGAAGCTTTCTTT.

The gene calls are TRBV27 and TRBJ2-5, with D perhaps matching TRBD2 (6 bases). V lost 4 bases and J lost 4, with 13 bases in between. The CDR3 covers 14 residues. Germline loops: CDR1 MNHEY, CDR2 SMNVEV (reference sequence). The CDR3 reads CASSSTGGSETQYF. Written as DNA, the CDR3 is TGTGCCAGCAGTTCTACTGGGGGGTCAGAGACCCAGTACTTC.